This TCR beta chain comes out of a study of T cells after yellow fever vaccination. Broader study findings: The booster saw the reappearance of most primary-vaccination clones (roughly 96% CD4, around 88% CD8).

There are 16 residues in the CDR3. The germline gives CDR1 SGHTA, CDR2 FQGNSA. Losses at the gene ends were 2 bases for V and 5 bases for J; bases not matched to a gene: 10. This clonotype was detected only a few times. What it recognizes is unknown. TCRdb reprocessed the 5' RACE reads with MiXCR, giving one entry per CDR3 protein. The table lists 200,000 to 300,000 distinct CDR3 sequences, less than 9% of them singletons. The chain combines TRBV7-2 with TRBJ2-5, with TRBD1 matching over 8 bases. The sample here was CD4+ T cells sorted from PBMCs, taken 15 days after the yellow fever booster vaccination. The TCR sequence derives from a man under 40 who received the YFV17D yellow fever vaccine. CDR3 amino acids: CASSLMTGVPPETQYF. The CDR3 region has the DNA TGTGCCAGCAGCTTAATGACAGGGGTGCCTCCGGAGACCCAGTACTTC.